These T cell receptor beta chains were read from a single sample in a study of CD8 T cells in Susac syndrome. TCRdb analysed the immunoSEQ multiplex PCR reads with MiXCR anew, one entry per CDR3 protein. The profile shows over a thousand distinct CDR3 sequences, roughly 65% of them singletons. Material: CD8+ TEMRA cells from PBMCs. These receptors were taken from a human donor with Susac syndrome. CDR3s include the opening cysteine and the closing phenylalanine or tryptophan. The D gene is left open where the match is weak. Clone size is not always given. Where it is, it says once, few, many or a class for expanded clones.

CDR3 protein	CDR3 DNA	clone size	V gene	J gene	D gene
CAWSEGRGPTEAFF	TGTGCCTGGAGTGAGGGCAGGGGGCCCACTGAAGCTTTCTTT	.	TRBV30	TRBJ1-1	TRBD1
CASSRSRNTEAFF	TGCGCCAGCAGCCGCTCGCGGAACACTGAAGCTTTCTTT	.	TRBV4-3	TRBJ1-1	.
CASSFSLRTGGDYEQYF	TGTGCCAGCAGCTTTAGCCTTCGGACAGGGGGAGACTACGAGCAGTACTTC	.	TRBV7-9	TRBJ2-7	TRBD1
CASSSQGRDSHFGANVLTF	TGTGCCAGCAGCTCACAGGGCAGGGATTCCCACTTTGGGGCCAACGTCCTGACTTTC	.	TRBV7-9	TRBJ2-6	.
CASSKRDTGELFF	TGTGCCAGCAGTAAGCGAGACACCGGGGAGCTGTTTTTT	.	TRBV12-3/TRBV12-4	TRBJ2-2	.
CASSPDPGGNEQFF	TGTGCCAGCAGCCCCGACCCCGGAGGAAATGAGCAGTTCTTC	.	TRBV11-2	TRBJ2-1	.
CASSSPDRSYNSPLHFGANVLTF	.	.	TRBV11-1	TRBJ2-6	.
CASRDSHFGANVLTF	TGTGCCAGCAGGGATTCCCACTTTGGGGCCAACGTCCTGACTTTC	once	TRBV7-9	TRBJ2-6	.
CASSLGVMPNTGELFF	TGTGCCAGCAGCTTGGGGGTAATGCCGAACACCGGGGAGCTGTTTTTT	hyperexpanded	TRBV5-6	TRBJ2-2	.
CASTPTDGGVQETQYF	TGCGCCAGCACCCCGACGGACGGGGGGGTCCAAGAGACCCAGTACTTC	.	TRBV5-1	TRBJ2-5	TRBD2
CASSDSRRGGNQPQHF	TGTGCCAGCAGTGACTCACGCAGGGGGGGCAATCAGCCCCAGCATTTT	.	TRBV6-4	TRBJ1-5	TRBD1
CASSLGGRDSHFGANVLTF	TGTGCCAGCAGCTTGGGGGGCAGGGATTCCCACTTTGGGGCCAACGTCCTGACTTTC	.	TRBV5-6	TRBJ2-6	.
CASSLEEKGYGYTF	TGCGCCAGCAGCTTGGAGGAGAAAGGGTATGGCTACACCTTC	.	TRBV5-1	TRBJ1-2	.
CASSLGDRVYGYTF	TGTGCCAGCAGCTTAGGGGACAGGGTCTATGGCTACACCTTC	.	TRBV13	TRBJ1-2	TRBD1
CASSKGQGLNTEAFF	TGTGCCAGCAGTAAGGGACAGGGGCTGAACACTGAAGCTTTCTTT	.	TRBV27	TRBJ1-1	TRBD1
CSARDRQGGLNSPLHF	TGCAGTGCTAGAGATCGGCAGGGTGGATTGAATTCACCCCTCCACTTT	.	TRBV20-1	TRBJ1-6	.
CASSLEGSEGPNQPQHF	TGTGCCAGCAGCTTAGAAGGCTCGGAAGGGCCCAATCAGCCCCAGCATTTT	few	TRBV7-8	TRBJ1-5	.
CAWGIIYLAKNIQYF	TGTGCCTGGGGAATTATCTATCTAGCCAAAAACATTCAGTACTTC	.	TRBV30	TRBJ2-4	.
CASSPPNRQGHNSPLHF	TGTGCCAGCAGCCCCCCAAATAGACAGGGGCATAATTCACCCCTCCACTTT	.	TRBV7-9	TRBJ1-6	TRBD1
CASSPSDAAYNEQFF	TGTGCCAGCAGCCCCTCGGATGCCGCCTACAATGAGCAGTTCTTC	.	TRBV7-9	TRBJ2-1	.
CASSLSNPSNEQFF	TGTGCCAGCAGTTTATCGAACCCTTCCAATGAGCAGTTCTTC	.	TRBV27	TRBJ2-1	.
CASCLEGRDSHFGANVLSF	TGTGCCAGCTGCTTAGAGGGCAGGGATTCCCACTTTGGGGCCAACGTCCTGTCTTTC	.	TRBV7-9	TRBJ2-6	.
CASSPVVPLEPEAFF	TGTGCCAGTAGTCCTGTCGTGCCTTTGGAGCCTGAAGCTTTCTTT	large	TRBV11-2	TRBJ1-1	.
CASSSGQKNEKLFF	TGTGCCAGCAGTTCGGGACAGAAAAATGAAAAACTGTTTTTT	large	TRBV6-5	TRBJ1-4	TRBD1
CASSLEGWDSHFGANVLSF	TGTGCCAGCAGCTTAGAGGGCTGGGATTCCCACTTTGGGGCCAACGTCCTGTCTTTC	few	TRBV7-9	TRBJ2-6	.
CASSLLNEKLFF	TGTGCCAGCAGTCTTTTGAATGAAAAACTGTTTTTT	.	TRBV6-2/TRBV6-3	TRBJ1-4	.
CAWVRGYEQYF	TGTGCCTGGGTACGGGGCTACGAGCAGTACTTC	few	TRBV30	TRBJ2-7	.
CASRIGPGFNEQFF	TGTGCCAGCAGGATAGGTCCTGGGTTCAATGAGCAGTTCTTC	.	TRBV27	TRBJ2-1	.
CASSYSPTSYSNQPQHF	TGTGCCAGCAGTTACTCCCCCACCTCGTATAGCAATCAGCCCCAGCATTTT	few	TRBV6-2/TRBV6-3	TRBJ1-5	.
CASSLEGDGQDIQYF	TGTGCCAGCAGCTTAGAGGGGGACGGACAGGACATTCAGTACTTC	.	TRBV11-2	TRBJ2-4	TRBD1